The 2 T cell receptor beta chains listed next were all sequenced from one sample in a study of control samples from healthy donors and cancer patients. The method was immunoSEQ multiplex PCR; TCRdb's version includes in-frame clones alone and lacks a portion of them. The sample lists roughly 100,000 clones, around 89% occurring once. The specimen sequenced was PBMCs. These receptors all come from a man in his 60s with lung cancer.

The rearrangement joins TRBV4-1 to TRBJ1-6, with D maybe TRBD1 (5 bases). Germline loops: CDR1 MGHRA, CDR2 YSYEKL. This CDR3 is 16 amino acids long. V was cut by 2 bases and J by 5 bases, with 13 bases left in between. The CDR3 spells CASSQTGTENNSPLHF. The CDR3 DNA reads TGCGCCAGCAGCCAAACCGGGACGGAAAATAATTCACCCCTCCACTTT.

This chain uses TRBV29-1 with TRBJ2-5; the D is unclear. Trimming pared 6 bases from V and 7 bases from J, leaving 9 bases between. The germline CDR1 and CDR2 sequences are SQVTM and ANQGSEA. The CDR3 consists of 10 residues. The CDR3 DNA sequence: TGCAGCGTCGAGTCGGGGACCCAGTACTTC. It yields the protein CSVESGTQYF.